Listed below are T cell receptor beta chains from one sample, sequenced in a study of blood T cell repertoires in COVID-19. The data were produced by immunoSEQ multiplex PCR, yet TCRdb's version contains in-frame clones alone and is incomplete. The sample holds over 85,000 clones, approximately 85% seen once. The specimen sequenced was peripheral blood. The receptors shown here come from a human donor in a cohort sampled during active COVID-19. Each CDR3 is given with its conserved first and last residue. The D gene is left open where the match is weak. A clone size is listed for some rows: how often the clone was seen (once, few, many), or a class if it is expanded.

clone_size	j_call	v_call	d_call	cdr3_nt	cdr3_aa
once	TRBJ2-6	TRBV6-4	NA	TGTGCCAGCAGTCCCCGAGGATCTGGGGCCAACGTCCTGACTTTC	CASSPRGSGANVLTF
NA	TRBJ2-4	TRBV19	NA	TGTGCCAGTAGTATAGCGGGGACCAAAAACATTCAGTACTTC	CASSIAGTKNIQYF
NA	TRBJ1-5	TRBV7-2	NA	TGTGCCAGCAGTAGGGGTGCCGAGAGGCCCCAGCATTTT	CASSRGAERPQHF
NA	TRBJ2-5	TRBV7-2	NA	TGTGCCAGCGAGAGTCCGATAGCTGGGACCCAGTACTTC	CASESPIAGTQYF
NA	TRBJ2-2	TRBV12-3/TRBV12-4	NA	TGTGCCAGCAGGAGAGGGGGGGAGCTGTTTTTT	CASRRGGELFF
NA	TRBJ2-1	TRBV2	TRBD2	TGTGCCAGCCAACTAGCGGGAGTGTACAATGAGCAGTTCTTC	CASQLAGVYNEQFF
once	TRBJ2-3	TRBV13	NA	TGTGCCAGCAGCTATCAGGGGATTACGCCAGATACGCAGTATTTT	CASSYQGITPDTQYF
NA	TRBJ1-4	TRBV27	NA	TGTGCCAGCAGTCCCCTGACAGTCAATAATGAAAAACTGTTTTTT	CASSPLTVNNEKLFF
NA	TRBJ1-2	TRBV27	TRBD1	TGTGCCAGCAGTCCCGGACAGGGCTCTAACTATGGCTACACCTTC	CASSPGQGSNYGYTF
NA	TRBJ1-6	TRBV7-8	TRBD1	TGTGCCAGCAGCTTCCGGACAGGGGGCAGGAATTCACCCCTCCACTTT	CASSFRTGGRNSPLHF
NA	TRBJ1-5	TRBV28	NA	TGTGCCAGCAGTCCTCCAGGGGTGACTCAGCCCCAGCATTTT	CASSPPGVTQPQHF
once	TRBJ2-2	TRBV11-2	TRBD2	TGTGCCAGCAGCTGGGGGAGCGGGGGGGACACCGGGGAGCTGTTTTTT	CASSWGSGGDTGELFF
NA	TRBJ2-5	TRBV5-1	NA	TGCGCCAGCAGCTTAAGCCGGGATGGGGAGACCCAGTACTTC	CASSLSRDGETQYF
NA	TRBJ2-1	TRBV4-2	TRBD2	TGTGCCAGCCGCCGGGAGCGCACTAGCGGGATGGATGAGCAGTTCTTC	CASRRERTSGMDEQFF
NA	TRBJ1-2	TRBV7-3	NA	TGTGCCAGCAGCTCCCCAGGCAACTATGGCTACACCTTC	CASSSPGNYGYTF
NA	TRBJ2-7	TRBV19	TRBD1	TGTGCCAGTAGTACAGGGGACAGGGGATACGAGCAGTACTTC	CASSTGDRGYEQYF
NA	TRBJ1-6	TRBV7-3	TRBD1	TGTGCCAGCAGCCCCGGGACAGGGGGGAATTCACCCCTCCACTTT	CASSPGTGGNSPLHF
NA	TRBJ1-1	TRBV18	NA	TGTGCCAGCTCACCACCTCCGGTAATGAACACTGAAGCTTTCTTT	CASSPPPVMNTEAFF
once	TRBJ2-2	TRBV4-1	NA	TGCGCCAGCAGCCTCTCCGACAGGCCACAGGACACCGGGGAGCTGTTTTTT	CASSLSDRPQDTGELFF
NA	TRBJ2-2	TRBV30	TRBD2	TGTGCCAGCGGGGGCGGAGTAAACACCGGGGAGCTGTTTTTT	CASGGGVNTGELFF
NA	TRBJ2-1	TRBV6-2/TRBV6-3	TRBD2	TGTGCCAGCAGTTACCGGCCGGGGGGGAGGAATGAGCAGTTCTTC	CASSYRPGGRNEQFF
once	TRBJ2-3	TRBV30	NA	TGTGCCTGGAGTGTAACCAAGCCGAGTACGCAGTATTTT	CAWSVTKPSTQYF
NA	TRBJ1-2	TRBV5-1	NA	TGCGCCAGCAGCTTGACAGAAGCTAACTATGGCTACACCTTC	CASSLTEANYGYTF
NA	TRBJ2-1	TRBV21-1	NA	TGTGCCAGCAGCTCCTTGACTAGGGGTGCCGGAGGGAATGAGCAGTTCTTC	CASSSLTRGAGGNEQFF
NA	TRBJ2-3	TRBV4-3	TRBD2	TGCGCCAGCAGCCAAGATTTGGCGGGAGGGCCAGATACGCAGTATTTT	CASSQDLAGGPDTQYF
NA	TRBJ1-5	TRBV12-1	NA	TGTGCCAGCAGCTTTGAGACAGGGGGAACCGATAGCAATCAGCCCCAGCATTTT	CASSFETGGTDSNQPQHF
NA	TRBJ2-5	TRBV11-3	TRBD2	TGTGCCAGCAGCTCGCTAACCCGGACTAGCGGGAGGGCCCCGGAGACCCAGTACTTC	CASSSLTRTSGRAPETQYF
NA	TRBJ2-3	TRBV5-4	TRBD2	TGTGCCAGCAGCTTGGGATGGCTAGCGGTCCGCACAGATACGCAGTATTTT	CASSLGWLAVRTDTQYF
NA	TRBJ2-1	TRBV7-2	TRBD2	TGTGCCAGCAGCACAAGCGGGAGGATCACCAATGAGCAGTTCTTC	CASSTSGRITNEQFF
once	TRBJ2-3	TRBV5-1	TRBD2	TGCGCCAGCAGCTCCCTCCAGGGACTAGGGGTCACAGATACGCAGTATTTT	CASSSLQGLGVTDTQYF
NA	TRBJ2-3	TRBV7-3	TRBD2	TGTGCCAGCAGCTCGGCTAGCGGGAGGGCCTCGGATACGCAGTATTTT	CASSSASGRASDTQYF
NA	TRBJ2-1	TRBV4-1	TRBD1	TGCGCCAGCAGCCAGGGGATCAGGGGGCTTGATAAGCAGTTCTTC	CASSQGIRGLDKQFF
NA	TRBJ2-2	TRBV13	TRBD2	TGTGCCAGCAGCTTAGATAGCGGGAGGGTCACCGGGGAGCTGTTTTTT	CASSLDSGRVTGELFF
NA	TRBJ1-1	TRBV6-2/TRBV6-3	NA	TGTGCCAGCAGTTATGAGACAGGCACCACTGAAGCTTTCTTT	CASSYETGTTEAFF
NA	TRBJ2-5	TRBV4-3	TRBD2	TGCGCCAGCAGCCAAGACCCCTTAGCGGGGGGGCCACGGGAGACCCAGTACTTC	CASSQDPLAGGPRETQYF
NA	TRBJ1-1	TRBV5-1	TRBD1	TGCGCCAGCAGCTCCCTTTCGACAGGGAGTACTGAAGCTTTCTTT	CASSSLSTGSTEAFF
NA	TRBJ2-5	TRBV7-9	NA	TGTGCCAGCAGCTTGGGGCAACGGGTAGAGACCCAGTACTTC	CASSLGQRVETQYF
NA	TRBJ1-1	TRBV6-4	TRBD1	TGTGCCAGCAGAACAACGGGACAGGGGAACACTGAAGCTTTCTTT	CASRTTGQGNTEAFF
few	TRBJ1-5	TRBV27	TRBD1	TGTGCCAGCAGTTACCGGGACAGGACCCAGCCCCAGCATTTT	CASSYRDRTQPQHF
NA	TRBJ1-3	TRBV7-2	NA	TGTGCCAGCAGCTTAGACCTACCCTCGGGAAACACCATATATTTT	CASSLDLPSGNTIYF
NA	TRBJ2-3	TRBV9	NA	TGTGCCAGCAGCGTAGCGCCGCTAGCACAAGATACGCAGTATTTT	CASSVAPLAQDTQYF
NA	TRBJ2-3	TRBV30	TRBD2	TGTGCCTGGAGTCTACGGGGGGGCCTTGGGGCGGATACGCAGTATTTT	CAWSLRGGLGADTQYF
NA	TRBJ2-7	TRBV2	TRBD2	TGTGCCAGCCGCCGGACTAGCGGAGCCCGCTCCTACGAGCAGTACTTC	CASRRTSGARSYEQYF
NA	TRBJ2-3	TRBV4-3	NA	TGCGCCAGCAGCCAAGATTGGCGGGGTGGGCCAGATACGCAGTATTTT	CASSQDWRGGPDTQYF
NA	TRBJ2-3	TRBV28	NA	TGTGCCACCTACGGGACAACCGCTAGCACAGATACGCAGTATTTT	CATYGTTASTDTQYF
NA	TRBJ2-5	TRBV19	TRBD2	TGTGCCAGTAGTATCCTAGCGGGGGGTGGAGAGACCCAGTACTTC	CASSILAGGGETQYF
NA	TRBJ2-3	TRBV7-9	TRBD2	TGTGCCAGCAGCCTAACTAGCGGGGGATTCACAGATACGCAGTATTTT	CASSLTSGGFTDTQYF